The 6 T cell receptor beta chains given below trace back to one sample, sequenced in a study of CXCR3-negative and CXCR3-positive naive CD8 T cells. UMI labels and 5' RACE were used to prepare the TRB cDNA libraries. From the 5' RACE reads, TCRdb lists one entry per CDR3 protein and no DNA. The sample data list around 140,000 distinct CDR3 sequences. General study results and limits: Against CXCR3-negative naive cells, CXCR3-positive naive cells showed more hydrophobic TRB CDR3s.

Their target antigens are unknown. The source material was naive CXCR3+ CD8+ T cells from blood. Subset here: CD45RO-CCR7+CD27+CD95- naive CD8+ T cells expressing CXCR3 (TNR3+). These receptors were obtained from a human donor in good health. Some clones in this sample may be carry-over from other donors' samples.

The chain combines TRBV28 with TRBJ2-2. The CDR3 covers 14 residues. The V gene's germline CDR1 is MDHEN and CDR2 SYDVKM. CDR3 sequence reads: CASRHVESSGELFF.

This sequence joins TRBV10-3 and TRBJ1-1; the D gene TCRdb calls, TRBD1, cannot be checked with no DNA. This CDR3 is built from 13 residues. Germline V gene sequence: CDR1 ENHRY, CDR2 SYGVKD. The CDR3 spells CAISVGRNTEAFF.

The rearrangement joins TRBV20-1 to TRBJ2-1; the TRBD2 assignment by TCRdb is unverifiable without DNA. Germline loops: CDR1 DFQATT, CDR2 SNEGSKA (reference sequence). This CDR3 is built from 12 residues. The chain's CDR3 is CAGTREGNEQFF.

The chain couples TRBV9 to TRBJ2-7; TCRdb's D call of TRBD2 is untestable without DNA. This CDR3 comprises 13 residues. The germline V gene encodes CDR1 SGDLS and CDR2 YYNGEE. CDR3 loop: CASGQEDSSEQYF.

The gene calls are TRBV7-2 and TRBJ2-1; TCRdb indicates TRBD1, and absent DNA this call remains unverified. The CDR3 runs to 17 residues. The germline gives CDR1 SGHTA, CDR2 FQGNSA. The CDR3 is CASSLAAGEPFYNEQFF.

The V and J genes are TRBV7-6 and TRBJ2-7; lacking DNA, the TRBD1 call made by TCRdb goes unchecked. This CDR3 contains 14 residues. The germline gives CDR1 SGHVS, CDR2 FNYEAQ. The chain's CDR3 is CASSLEGVSYEQYF.